This T cell receptor (beta chain) comes out of a study of blood T cell repertoires in COVID-19. Per the authors' pipeline: Amplification of reference gene primers provided the estimated nucleated cell counts. Produced via immunoSEQ multiplex PCR; TCRdb's table is partial and in-frame only. V and J calls plus clone size are reproduced from that table; the DNA served to infer D and trimming. The sample holds under 500,000 clones, nearly 90% seen once. The CDR3 is 12 residues long. V lost 4 bases and J 3 bases, leaving 4 bases between the germline ends. Germline CDR1 reads SGDLS; CDR2 reads YYNGEE. Participants came from some 23 US areas, aged roughly 18 to 90 years. Categorization into cohorts depended on clinical history that participants reported. This clone was detected only once.

The source material was PBMCs or T cells enriched from blood (not recorded which). The origin of this receptor is a woman younger than 35 with acute COVID-19. This chain connects TRBV9 to TRBJ2-2; D ambiguous. The CDR3 DNA sequence: TGTGCCAGCAGCTCAGACACCGGGGAGCTGTTTTTT. This encodes CASSSDTGELFF.